The T cell receptor (beta chain) described here comes from a study of shared clonotypes between healthy human individuals. Clones were sequenced by immunoSEQ multiplex PCR, and TCRdb holds only the in-frame ones, with some missing. The sample lists roughly 2.5 million clones; over 85% were seen once. The junction had 17 bases not matched to a gene; V was cut back by 5 bases and J by 5 bases. There are 20 residues in the CDR3. CDR1 LGHNA and CDR2 YSLEER come from the germline V gene. The chain employs TRBV4-3 and TRBJ2-1; 14 nucleotides agree with TRBD2. Source material: naive CD4+ T cells sorted from blood. Specified subset: CD45RA+ positively selected. This sequence originates from a man younger than 30 in good health. For the CDR3, the DNA is TGCGCCAGCAGCTCCCGAATTTCCCGACTAGCGGGAGGGGCTCACAATGAGCAGTTCTTC. Its protein is CASSSRISRLAGGAHNEQFF.